The 21 T cell receptor beta chains given below trace back to one sample, sequenced in a study of T cell responses to AZD1222 COVID-19 vaccine. Sequencing used immunoSEQ multiplex PCR; TCRdb keeps in-frame clones, though not all of them. The data contain 95,000 to 150,000 clones, around 93% of them singletons. This material consisted of peripheral blood, taken on day 0 of AZD1222 vaccination. These receptors were collected from an adult in good health.

V is TRBV2 and J is TRBJ1-3, with D uncertain. CDR1 is SNHLY, CDR2 FYNNEI, per germline. Trimming shortened V by 7 bases and J by 0 bases, and 19 bases separated the two germline ends. This CDR3 is 17 amino acids long. The CDR3 loop is CASNGVTTGSSGNTIYF. CDR3 DNA: TGTGCCAGCAATGGGGTCACAACTGGGAGCTCTGGAAACACCATATATTTT.

This chain uses TRBV6-5 with TRBJ1-4; D is unclear. The CDR3 extends over 14 amino acids. The germline V gene has CDR1 MNHEY and CDR2 SVGAGI. Trimming left V 8 bases short and J 5 bases short, with 15 bases between. For the CDR3, the DNA is TGTGCCAGCCGCATGACCGAAGCAAATGAAAAACTGTTTTTT. Its protein is CASRMTEANEKLFF.

The CDR3 region is CATSRDYAGGSTDTQYF. CDR3 sequence (DNA): TGTGCCACCAGCAGAGATTACGCGGGGGGTAGCACAGATACGCAGTATTTT. This chain connects TRBV15 to TRBJ2-3; 8 bases align to TRBD2. This CDR3 is built from 17 residues. The V segment lost 0 bases and the J segment 0 bases; nucleotides outside the gene matches: 5. CDR1 is LNHNV, CDR2 YYDKDF, per germline (reference sequence).

The genes are TRBV15 and TRBJ1-3; D uncertain. Per germline, CDR1 LNHNV and CDR2 YYDKDF (reference sequence). The V gene lost 0 bases and the J gene lost 4 bases, with 10 bases spanning the gap. The CDR3 spans 15 residues. The DNA for the CDR3 is TGTGCCACCAGCAGAGATCGGGCGCGGGGAAACACCATATATTTT. This gives the protein CATSRDRARGNTIYF.

V is TRBV3-1 (or the pseudogene TRBV3-2) and J is TRBJ2-1, with 7 bases aligning to TRBD2. CDR1 is LGHDT, CDR2 YNNKEL, per germline (reference sequence). Trimming took 0 bases from V and 6 from J; bases not matched to a gene: 8. The CDR3 loop spans 16 amino acids. In DNA form, the CDR3 reads TGTGCCAGCAGCCAAGAACGCGGGAGTGGGGCCAATGAGCAGTTCTTC. It encodes CASSQERGSGANEQFF.

This clone was found once. This chain connects TRBV19 to TRBJ1-6; D is ambiguous. Trimming took 5 bases from V and 0 from J, leaving 17 bases between them. Per the germline V gene, CDR1 is LNHDA and CDR2 is SQIVND (reference sequence). This CDR3 region has 18 residues. CDR3 residues: CASSGSGIGSSYNSPLHF. The CDR3 DNA sequence: TGTGCCAGTAGTGGTTCGGGGATCGGTAGCTCCTATAATTCACCCCTCCACTTT.

This chain connects TRBV9 to TRBJ1-1; D call uncertain. Germline V gene lookup returns CDR1 SGDLS and CDR2 YYNGEE. Trimming removed 0 bases from V and 7 bases from J, with 10 bases in between. This CDR3 comprises 13 residues. CDR3 protein: CASSVEQVDEAFF. The CDR3 region has the DNA TGTGCCAGCAGCGTAGAGCAGGTTGATGAAGCTTTCTTT.

V and J are TRBV14 and TRBJ1-2; D call uncertain. V was trimmed by 4 bases and J by 3 bases, leaving 15 bases between them. The CDR3 contains 15 residues. Germline V gives CDR1 SGHDN, CDR2 FVKESK. The CDR3 DNA sequence: TGTGCCAGCAGCCCAACCGGCGATCGCTACTATGGCTACACCTTC. This translates into CASSPTGDRYYGYTF.

This clone was seen only once. This chain connects TRBV30 to TRBJ1-1; unclear D gene. The germline V and J ends were trimmed by 2 bases and 4 bases, with 20 bases remaining between them. Germline CDR1 GTSNPN, CDR2 SVGIG (reference sequence). This CDR3 has 16 amino acids. CDR3 residues: CAWSREAARWGTEAFF. The CDR3 DNA is TGTGCCTGGAGTCGTGAGGCAGCACGTTGGGGCACTGAAGCTTTCTTT.

The J gene is TRBJ2-5, the V gene TRBV25-1; 9 bases align to TRBD1. V trimming: 5 bases; J trimming: 0 bases; junction bases outside the gene matches: 7. This CDR3 region has 16 residues. In germline, CDR1 is MGHDK, CDR2 SYGVNS. The CDR3 nucleotides are TGTGCCAGCAGTCCCACAGGGGGCAGGGACCAAGAGACCCAGTACTTC. This encodes CASSPTGGRDQETQYF. Complete variable domain (other parts from reference TRBV25-1 and TRBJ2-5): EADIYQTPRYLVIGTGKKITLECSQTMGHDKMYWYQQDPGMELHLIHYSYGVNSTEKGDLSSESTVSRIRTEHFPLTLESARPSHTSQYLCASSPTGGRDQETQYFGPGTRLLVL.

V gene TRBV18 combines with J gene TRBJ2-2; D is perhaps TRBD2 (5 bases). CDR1 is KGHSH and CDR2 is LQKENI in the germline V gene. V was pared by 3 bases and J by 6 bases, with 17 bases between. This CDR3 contains 16 residues. In nucleotides, the CDR3 is TGTGCCAGCTCACCTTTAACTACTAGTTTGGCCGGGGAGCTGTTTTTT. Translated: CASSPLTTSLAGELFF. The full variable domain, with the rest looked up from reference TRBV18 and TRBJ2-2, is NAGVMQNPRHLVRRRGQEARLRCSPMKGHSHVYWYRQLPEEGLKFMVYLQKENIIDESGMPKERFSAEFPKEGPSILRIQQVVRGDSAAYFCASSPLTTSLAGELFFGEGSRLTVL.

The rearrangement joins TRBV28 to TRBJ2-1, with D possibly matching TRBD2 (7 bases). The V end was cut by 4 bases, the J end by 7 bases, with 14 bases between. The CDR3 covers 14 residues. Per the germline V gene, CDR1 is MDHEN and CDR2 is SYDVKM. This CDR3 reads CASSSGGAGNEQFF. The DNA for the CDR3 is TGTGCCAGCAGTTCGGGGGGCGCGGGGAATGAGCAGTTCTTC.

The chain uses TRBV5-4 and TRBJ2-3, with D possibly TRBD1 on 7 matching bases. CDR1 is SGHNT, CDR2 YYREEE, per germline (reference sequence). V shed 2 bases and J shed 4 bases, with 14 bases lying between them. This CDR3 region has 15 residues. CDR3 sequence: CASSLNQGGADTQYF. The CDR3 DNA reads TGTGCCAGCAGCTTAAATCAGGGGGGCGCAGATACGCAGTATTTT.

The V gene is TRBV29-1, the J gene TRBJ1-2; unclear D gene. The germline V and J ends were trimmed by 8 bases and 1 base, with 14 bases remaining between them. CDR3 length: 13 residues. Germline V lookup: CDR1 SQVTM, CDR2 ANQGSEA. As DNA, the CDR3 is TGCAGCTTATGGGAGTCGGGTAACTATGGCTACACCTTC. Amino acids: CSLWESGNYGYTF.

V and J are TRBV27 and TRBJ2-3, with 8 bases that match TRBD1. The CDR3 loop spans 15 amino acids. The V and J ends lost 8 bases and 2 bases, in that order; junction bases with no gene match: 9. The germline CDR1 and CDR2 sequences are MNHEY and SMNVEV (reference sequence). CDR3: CASRWGQVITDTQYF. The CDR3 nucleotides read TGTGCCAGCCGTTGGGGACAGGTAATCACAGATACGCAGTATTTT.

The CDR3 DNA is TGTGCCAGCAGCCCCAAGCGCCTGACTAGCGGGAGCACAGATACGCAGTATTTT. Translated, it gives CASSPKRLTSGSTDTQYF. The chain recombines TRBV7-9 with TRBJ2-3, with 10 nucleotides matching TRBD2. From germline, CDR1 is SEHNR and CDR2 FQNEAQ (reference sequence). CDR3 length equals 18 residues. The V segment lost 5 bases and the J segment 0 bases; nucleotides outside the gene matches: 11.

The rearrangement joins TRBV28 to TRBJ2-1; 13 bases line up with TRBD2. This CDR3 is 14 amino acids long. V was clipped by 6 bases and J by 14 bases; unmatched bases: 10. Germline CDR1 and CDR2: MDHEN and SYDVKM. The CDR3 reads CASRTPGLAGTEFF. The CDR3 DNA is TGTGCCAGCAGAACTCCGGGACTAGCGGGAACGGAGTTCTTC.

The V gene is TRBV18, the J gene TRBJ2-6; possibly TRBD1 for D (6 bases). The CDR3 sequence is 17 residues long. Trimming pared 0 bases from V and 1 base from J, leaving 10 bases between. Looked up from germline, CDR1 is KGHSH and CDR2 is LQKENI. The CDR3 region has the DNA TGTGCCAGCTCACCACCGGGGGCAGGATCTGGGGCCAACGTCCTGACTTTC. It yields the protein CASSPPGAGSGANVLTF.

This CDR3 reads CAWRFGREDGYTF. CDR3 in DNA: TGTGCCTGGAGATTCGGCAGGGAGGATGGCTACACCTTC. This chain connects TRBV30 to TRBJ1-2, with a possible D match to TRBD1 (5 bases). Germline assignment: CDR1 GTSNPN and CDR2 SVGIG (reference sequence). This CDR3 spans 13 amino acids. V was shortened by 3 bases and J by 6 bases, with 14 bases between the two germline ends.

This chain uses TRBV21-1 with TRBJ2-5; the table's TRBD1 call for D was not verified on the DNA. TRBV21-1 is a recognized pseudogene. There are 16 residues in the CDR3. CDR3 DNA sequence: TGTGCCAGCAGCAAATCCCTCGCGACAGAAAAAGAGACCCAGTACTTC. It encodes CASSKSLATEKETQYF.

The rearrangement joins TRBV7-9 to TRBJ1-6; maybe TRBD1 (5 bases). Germline CDR1 SEHNR, CDR2 FQNEAQ (reference sequence). V lost 7 bases to trimming and J lost 8 bases, with 18 bases between them. This CDR3 comprises 15 residues. CDR3 residues: CASTPAGGSDSPLHF. DNA for the CDR3: TGTGCCAGCACTCCCGCCGGGGGGTCGGATTCACCCCTCCACTTT.